These 4 T cell receptor beta chains came from one sample sequenced in a study of immune cell composition in non-small cell lung cancer. Measured with immunoSEQ multiplex PCR; TCRdb has only the in-frame clones, and not every one. The sample shows around 680 clones, 73% of them seen only once. The sample was lung tumor tissue. These receptor sequences come from a human donor with non-small cell lung cancer.

The CDR3 bases are TGTGCCAGCAGACAGGGAGCCAACGGGGAGCTGTTTTTT. Its translation: CASRQGANGELFF. The rearrangement joins TRBV6-6 to TRBJ2-2, with TRBD1 as a possible D gene (6 bases). The germline V gene has CDR1 MNHNY and CDR2 SVGAGI (reference sequence). The germline V and J ends were trimmed by 6 bases and 7 bases, with 12 bases remaining between them. The CDR3 contains 13 residues.

This clone was observed a handful of times. This chain uses TRBV7-9 with TRBJ1-6; no clear D. Deletions cut 4 bases from V and 7 bases from J, with 14 bases between. This CDR3 has 15 amino acids. Germline V gene sequence: CDR1 SEHNR, CDR2 FQNEAQ (reference sequence). CDR3 nucleotide sequence: TGTGCCAGCAGCTCCTCCTTGAGCCTAAATTCACCCCTCCACTTT. The encoded protein is CASSSSLSLNSPLHF.

Relative to its sample, this clone is large. The J gene is TRBJ2-1, the V gene TRBV7-8, with 7 bases lining up with TRBD1. CDR1 is SGHVS, CDR2 FQNEAQ, per germline. With V trimmed by 5 bases and J by 0 bases, 4 bases remained unmatched. The CDR3 extends over 15 amino acids. Here the CDR3 DNA reads TGTGCCAGCAGCCAGACAGGGAGCTCCTACAATGAGCAGTTCTTC. Translation gives CASSQTGSSYNEQFF. The full variable domain, in which reference TRBV7-8 and TRBJ2-1 provide the parts outside the CDR3, is GAGVSQSPRYKVAKRGQDVALRCDPISGHVSLFWYQQALGQGPEFLTYFQNEAQLDKSGLPSDRFFAERPEGSVSTLKIQRTQQEDSAVYLCASSQTGSSYNEQFFGPGTRLTVL.

The genes are TRBV6-1 and TRBJ1-2, with D unresolved. CDR3 size: 12 residues. Germline CDR1 MNHNS, CDR2 SASEGT. V was trimmed by 2 bases and J by 8 bases, leaving 9 bases between them. The CDR3: CASSEHPRGYTF. CDR3 nucleotide sequence: TGTGCCAGCAGTGAACACCCCAGAGGCTACACCTTC.